The 8 T cell receptor beta chains below come from one sample, sequenced in a study of shared clonotypes between healthy human individuals. The protocol was immunoSEQ multiplex PCR, while the TCRdb copy is restricted to in-frame clones and leaves out a portion. The data hold approximately 640,000 clones, with about two thirds observed a single time. Input material: memory CD4+ T cells sorted from blood. As for subset: CD45RA-negative fraction. The receptors here all came from a woman in her twenties or thirties in good health.

The chain joins TRBV18 to TRBJ1-2, with 9 bases identical to TRBD1. V was pared by 3 bases and J by 5 bases, with 7 bases of the junction left unmatched. The CDR3 is 15 residues long. Germline V gene sequence: CDR1 KGHSH, CDR2 LQKENI. Written as DNA, the CDR3 is TGTGCCAGCTCACCGAGCTGGGGACAGGGTTATGGCTACACCTTC. Encoded protein: CASSPSWGQGYGYTF. The entire variable domain, with the rest obtained from reference TRBV18 and TRBJ1-2, is as follows: NAGVMQNPRHLVRRRGQEARLRCSPMKGHSHVYWYRQLPEEGLKFMVYLQKENIIDESGMPKERFSAEFPKEGPSILRIQQVVRGDSAAYFCASSPSWGQGYGYTFGSGTRLTVV.

This chain connects TRBV28 to TRBJ2-5; possible D gene TRBD2, 7 bases. The CDR3 has 15 residues. V was trimmed by 7 bases and J by 5 bases, leaving 20 bases between them. CDR1 is MDHEN and CDR2 is SYDVKM in the germline V gene. CDR3 DNA sequence: TGTGCCAGCAATGGGGGGCTAGCGGCCCGTGAGACCCAGTACTTC. Residues: CASNGGLAARETQYF.

This clone was seen at least ten times. This rearrangement joins TRBV6-5 to TRBJ2-5, with D possibly being TRBD2 (5 bases). V lost 5 bases, J lost 4 bases, and 5 bases lay in between. The CDR3 loop spans 11 amino acids. Germline CDR1 and CDR2: MNHEY and SVGAGI. In DNA form, the CDR3 reads TGTGCCAGCAGTGCGGGAGAGACCCAGTACTTC. Amino acid sequence: CASSAGETQYF.

V gene TRBV28 combines with J gene TRBJ1-1, with D unclear. The CDR3 is made up of 13 amino acids. Looked up from germline, CDR1 is MDHEN and CDR2 is SYDVKM. V was cut by 3 bases and J by 9 bases, with 14 bases left in between. The CDR3 region has the DNA TGTGCCAGCAGTTTCGGTAAGCCTGGTAAAGCTTTCTTT. Amino acids: CASSFGKPGKAFF.

This chain links TRBV5-1 with TRBJ2-4; 7 bases fit TRBD1. Trimming cost V 5 bases and J 6 bases; bases outside gene matches: 8. Germline V gene lookup returns CDR1 SGHRS and CDR2 YFSETQ. The CDR3 is made up of 14 amino acids. The chain's CDR3 is CASSPGTALNIQYF. As DNA, the CDR3 is TGCGCCAGCAGTCCCGGGACAGCCTTAAACATTCAGTACTTC.

Written as DNA, the CDR3 is TGTGCCAGCTCACCATCAACAGGGAAGGGAAACACCATATATTTT. Residues: CASSPSTGKGNTIYF. This rearrangement joins TRBV18 to TRBJ1-3, with D possibly being TRBD1 (6 bases). Trimming cost V 2 bases and J 4 bases, with 12 bases left between them. CDR1 and CDR2 (germline): KGHSH, LQKENI. The CDR3 covers 15 residues. Full variable domain (remainder filled in from reference TRBV18 and TRBJ1-3): NAGVMQNPRHLVRRRGQEARLRCSPMKGHSHVYWYRQLPEEGLKFMVYLQKENIIDESGMPKERFSAEFPKEGPSILRIQQVVRGDSAAYFCASSPSTGKGNTIYFGEGSWLTVV.

As to this clone: This sequence may be a read error, since a much larger clone differs from it by one base. This CDR3 is also generated by other DNA sequences in the sample. The CDR3 DNA reads TGTGCCAGCAGCTTAGTAGGGGGAAGCAATCAGCCCCAGCATTTT. Amino acid sequence: CASSLVGGSNQPQHF. This chain connects TRBV7-2 to TRBJ1-5; the D gene is possibly TRBD1 (6 bases). CDR1 is SGHTA and CDR2 is FQGNSA in the germline V gene. V was clipped by 1 base and J by 1 base, with 8 bases between them. There are 15 residues in the CDR3.

The gene calls are TRBV19 and TRBJ2-4; D is unclear. From germline, CDR1 is LNHDA and CDR2 SQIVND (reference sequence). Trimming stripped 2 bases from V and 5 bases from J, with 16 bases between. This CDR3 region has 16 residues. The CDR3 here is CASSILGVEIQNIQYF. The DNA of the CDR3 is TGTGCCAGTAGTATACTTGGCGTCGAGATCCAAAACATTCAGTACTTC.